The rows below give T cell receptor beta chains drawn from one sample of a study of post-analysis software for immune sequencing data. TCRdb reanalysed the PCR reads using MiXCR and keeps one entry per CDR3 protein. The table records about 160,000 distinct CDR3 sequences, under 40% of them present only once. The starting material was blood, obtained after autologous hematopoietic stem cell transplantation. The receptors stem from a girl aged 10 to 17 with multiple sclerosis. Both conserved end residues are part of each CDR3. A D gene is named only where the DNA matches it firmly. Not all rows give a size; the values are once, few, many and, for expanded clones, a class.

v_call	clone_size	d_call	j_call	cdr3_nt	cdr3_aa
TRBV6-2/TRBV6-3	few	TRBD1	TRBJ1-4	TGTGCCAGCGCCCCCCGGGACAGGGGAAAACTGTTTTTT	CASAPRDRGKLFF
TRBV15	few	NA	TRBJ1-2	TGTGCCACCAGCAGAGATACAGGCATGACCTATGGCTACACCTTC	CATSRDTGMTYGYTF
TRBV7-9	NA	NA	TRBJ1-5	TGTGCCAGCAGCGCCTTCAATCAGCCCCAGCATTTT	CASSAFNQPQHF
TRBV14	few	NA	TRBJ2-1	TGTGCCAGCAGCCAAGGGGCCTACAATGAGCAGTTCTTC	CASSQGAYNEQFF
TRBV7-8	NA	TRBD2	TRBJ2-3	TGTGCCAGCGTGCCGCATTGGCGGGAGGGAAACCGGGATACGCAGTATTTT	CASVPHWREGNRDTQYF
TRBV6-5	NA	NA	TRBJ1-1	TGTGCCAGCAGTTATCCCCCTCCGGGACGCACGAACACTGAAGCTTTCTTT	CASSYPPPGRTNTEAFF
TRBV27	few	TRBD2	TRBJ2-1	TGTGCCAGCACCCCGGGACTAGCATACTCCTACAATGAGCAGTTCTTC	CASTPGLAYSYNEQFF
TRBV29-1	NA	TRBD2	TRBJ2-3	TGCAGCGTTGAAGTCTGGTTAGCGGGGCGGGAGGACACAGATACGCAGTATTTT	CSVEVWLAGREDTDTQYF
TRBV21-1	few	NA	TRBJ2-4	TGTGCCAGCAGCAAAGAAAGGCAAACTCACAAAAACATTCAGTACTTC	CASSKERQTHKNIQYF
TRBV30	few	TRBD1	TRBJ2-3	TGTGCCTGGACACAGGGGGCTTGGACCGATACGCAGTATTTT	CAWTQGAWTDTQYF
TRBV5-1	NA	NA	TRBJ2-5	TGCGCCAGCAGCTCCCGTGGGGCCACCCAAGAGACCCAGTACTTC	CASSSRGATQETQYF
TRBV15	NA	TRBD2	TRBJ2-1	TGTGCCACCAGCACCGGACTAGCGGACAATGAGCAGTTCTTC	CATSTGLADNEQFF
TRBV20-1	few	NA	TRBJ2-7	TGCAGTGCTAGAGATTCCAGCGGAGAGTCCTACGAGCAGTACTTC	CSARDSSGESYEQYF
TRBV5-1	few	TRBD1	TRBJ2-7	TGCGCCAGCAGCCCCGGGACAGGGATTTCCTACGAGCAGTACTTC	CASSPGTGISYEQYF
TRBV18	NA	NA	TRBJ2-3	TGTGCCAGCTCAAGGACCTCTACCACAGATACGCAGTATTTT	CASSRTSTTDTQYF
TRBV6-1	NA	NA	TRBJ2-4	TGTGCCAGCAGTGAACCAGGGGTAGTTTTCGGAAAAAACATTCAGTACTTC	CASSEPGVVFGKNIQYF
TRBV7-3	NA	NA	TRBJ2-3	TGTGCCAGCAGCCAACGGCTAGGGATATCAGATACGCAGTATTTT	CASSQRLGISDTQYF
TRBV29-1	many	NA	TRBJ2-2	TGCAGCGCTGGACTGCGAAACACCGGGGAGCTGTTTTTT	CSAGLRNTGELFF
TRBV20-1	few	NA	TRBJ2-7	TGCAGTGCTAGAGCGGGTTACGAGCAGTACTTC	CSARAGYEQYF
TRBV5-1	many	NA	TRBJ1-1	TGCGCCAGCACCGACGGGTCGGGGAACACTGAAGCTTTCTTT	CASTDGSGNTEAFF
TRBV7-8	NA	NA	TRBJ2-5	TGTGCCAGCAGCTCCCTTAGGGGGATCCAAGAGACCCAGTACTTC	CASSSLRGIQETQYF
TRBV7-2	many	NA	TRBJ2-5	TGTGCCAGCAGCTCTTCGTCCCAACCTCGAACAGAGACCCAGTACTTC	CASSSSSQPRTETQYF
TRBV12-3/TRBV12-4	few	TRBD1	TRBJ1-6	TGTGCCAGCAGTCCTAACCCCGGACAGGGGGCTTCACCCCTCCACTTT	CASSPNPGQGASPLHF
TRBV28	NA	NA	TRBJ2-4	TGTGCCAGCAGTTTAAGCTGGGTGGACGAAAACATTCAGTACTTC	CASSLSWVDENIQYF
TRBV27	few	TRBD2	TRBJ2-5	TGTGCCAGCAGTCCCCTTCTTTTAGCGGGAGGACAGACCCAGTACTTC	CASSPLLLAGGQTQYF
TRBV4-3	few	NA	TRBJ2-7	TGCGCCAGCAGCCAAGATAGGTGGGGGGACTACGAGCAGTACTTC	CASSQDRWGDYEQYF
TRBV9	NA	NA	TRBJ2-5	TGTGCCAGCAGCCTGACTCAAAATGAGCAGTACTTC	CASSLTQNEQYF
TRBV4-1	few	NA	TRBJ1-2	TGCGCCAGCAGCCAAGATTGGGCTGGCTACACCTTC	CASSQDWAGYTF
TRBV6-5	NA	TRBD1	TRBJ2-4	TGTGCCAGCAGTTACGACAGGGGGGACATTCAGTACTTC	CASSYDRGDIQYF
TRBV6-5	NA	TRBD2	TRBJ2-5	TGTGCCAGCAGTTACTCGATCCTCCGGCGGGAGGGGTGGGAGACCCAGTACTTC	CASSYSILRREGWETQYF
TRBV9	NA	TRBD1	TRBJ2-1	TGTGCCAGCAGTGGGACAGGGGGCAATGAGCAGTTCTTC	CASSGTGGNEQFF
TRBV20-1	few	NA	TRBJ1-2	TGCAGTGCTACATCGGGACACCGGGCACGGAAAGACTATGGCTACACCTTC	CSATSGHRARKDYGYTF
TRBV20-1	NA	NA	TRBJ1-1	TGCAGTGCTAGAGCTTCTTATAGGGACTATGCTAAGAACACTGAAGCTTTCTTT	CSARASYRDYAKNTEAFF
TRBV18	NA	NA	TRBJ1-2	TGTGCCAGCTCACCTTCTGCGGGGGACTATGGCTACACCTTC	CASSPSAGDYGYTF
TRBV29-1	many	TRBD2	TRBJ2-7	TGCAGCGTTGTTGGCGGGAGCTCCTACGAGCAGTACTTC	CSVVGGSSYEQYF
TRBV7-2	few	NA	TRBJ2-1	TGTGCCAGCAGCCCAGGCCGCGCGGGAAACAATGAGCAGTTCTTC	CASSPGRAGNNEQFF
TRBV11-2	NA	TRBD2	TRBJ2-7	TGTGCCAGCAGCCCGGGACTAGCGGGAGCTTACCACGAGCAGTACTTC	CASSPGLAGAYHEQYF
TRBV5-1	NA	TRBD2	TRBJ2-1	TGCGCCAGCAGCTTGGTCGTGGCACTAGCGGGAGAGGGTGGTGAGCAGTGCTTC	CASSLVVALAGEGGEQCF
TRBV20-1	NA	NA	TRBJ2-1	TGCAGTGCTAGAGAGCCCAACTTTCAAGATGAGCAGTTCTTC	CSAREPNFQDEQFF
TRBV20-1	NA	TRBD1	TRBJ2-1	TGCAGTGCGCCCGACAGGGGCCGCTCCTACAATGAGCAGTTCTTC	CSAPDRGRSYNEQFF
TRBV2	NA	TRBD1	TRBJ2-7	TGTGCCAGCAGACCCCCGAGGACAGGGTATTCCTACGAGCAGTACTTC	CASRPPRTGYSYEQYF
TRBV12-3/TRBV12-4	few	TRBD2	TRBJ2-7	TGTGCCAGCAGCCGAACTAGCGGGAGCCTCTACGAGCAGTACTTC	CASSRTSGSLYEQYF
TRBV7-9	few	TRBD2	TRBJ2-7	TGTGCCAGCAGCTCAGGGACTAGCGGGAGGAGGGAGCAGTACTTC	CASSSGTSGRREQYF
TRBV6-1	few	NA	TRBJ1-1	TGTGCCAGCAGTGAATGGACCGGAGGGAACACTGAAGCTTTCTTT	CASSEWTGGNTEAFF
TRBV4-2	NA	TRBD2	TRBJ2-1	TGTGCCAGCAGCCAAGAGAGCGGGGGGGCCAATGAGCAGTTCTTC	CASSQESGGANEQFF
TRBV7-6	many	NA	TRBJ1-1	TGTGCCAGCAGCTTACGGGGGCCGAACACTGAAGCTTTCTTT	CASSLRGPNTEAFF
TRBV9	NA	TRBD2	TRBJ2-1	TGTGCCAGCAGCTCAAGCGGGGGCACTCACAATGAGCAGTTCTTC	CASSSSGGTHNEQFF